These 20 T cell receptor beta chains were sequenced from one sample in a study of T cells in tuberculosis. Thawed, overnight-rested PBMC were stained with GMM-loaded CD1B tetramer, viability dye and anti-CD3, then sorted. The CD1B tetramers carried C32 glucose monomycolate purified from Rhodococcus equi. Clones were read by immunoSEQ multiplex PCR, and TCRdb kept only the in-frame ones, dropping some. This table holds approximately 58,000 clones, approximately 91% found once. Sequenced sample: CD1b-GMM tetramer-negative cells sorted from PBMCs. The receptors derive from an adult woman with latent tuberculosis.

In the case of this clone: Different DNA sequences within this sample yield the same CDR3. The V call is TRBV6-1, the J call TRBJ2-6; D uncertain. V lost 0 bases and J 1 base, leaving 4 bases between the germline ends. The CDR3 has 15 residues. Germline loops: CDR1 MNHNS, CDR2 SASEGT. CDR3 DNA sequence: TGTGCCAGCAGTGAAGCGTCGTCTGGGGCCAACGTCCTGACTTTC. Translating gives CASSEASSGANVLTF.

The gene calls are TRBV27 and TRBJ2-5; maybe TRBD2 (6 bases). The last part of the DNA fits TRBJ2-7 better; the J call may be wrong. CDR3 size: 13 residues. Germline values: CDR1 MNHEY, CDR2 SMNVEV (reference sequence). CDR3: CASRPGGSYEQYF. The CDR3 bases are TGTGCCAGCAGGCCCGGGGGATCCTACGAGCAGTACTTC.

The rearrangement uses TRBV13 and TRBJ2-3; 8 bases are shared with TRBD2. The V gene's germline CDR1 is PRHDT and CDR2 FYEKMQ (reference sequence). Trimming removed 5 bases from V and 1 base from J; junction bases left unmatched: 14. The CDR3 spans 18 residues. The CDR3 DNA reads as TGTGCCAGCAGCCCCGTGTCCGGGAGGGCCTCGGGCACAGATACGCAGTATTTT. The encoded protein is CASSPVSGRASGTDTQYF.

This clone was counted a single time. The rearrangement joins TRBV7-6 to TRBJ2-7; TRBD1 matches at 8 bases. The germline V gene encodes CDR1 SGHVS and CDR2 FNYEAQ. The CDR3 has 16 amino acids. V lost 4 bases, J lost 5 bases, and 13 bases stayed unmatched. CDR3 loop: CASSSRYRGALDEQYF. CDR3 in DNA: TGTGCCAGCAGCTCCCGATACAGGGGGGCTTTGGACGAGCAGTACTTC. The whole variable domain, remainder taken from reference TRBV7-6 and TRBJ2-7, is GAGVSQSPRYKVTKRGQDVALRCDPISGHVSLYWYRQALGQGPEFLTYFNYEAQQDKSGLPNDRFSAERPEGSISTLTIQRTEQRDSAMYRCASSSRYRGALDEQYFGPGTRLTVT.

In this sample, this clone turned up once. The chain employs TRBV10-3 and TRBJ1-1, with a tentative D call TRBD1 (5 bases). The CDR3 has 16 residues. Trimming shortened V by 6 bases and J by 0 bases, and 17 bases separated the two germline ends. CDR1 is ENHRY and CDR2 is SYGVKD in the germline V gene. The CDR3 DNA sequence: TGTGCCATCAGCAGGACCCAGGGCCAAATGAACACTGAAGCTTTCTTT. Translation: CAISRTQGQMNTEAFF.

The rearrangement joins TRBV19 to TRBJ2-5, with D uncertain. Germline-derived CDR1 and CDR2 are LNHDA and SQIVND (reference sequence). Trimming shortened V by 9 bases and J by 0 bases, and 14 bases separated the two germline ends. This CDR3 has 14 residues. The CDR3 here is CASTPGRHQETQYF. CDR3 sequence (DNA): TGTGCCAGCACCCCTGGCCGTCACCAAGAGACCCAGTACTTC. Full variable domain (missing parts from reference TRBV19 and TRBJ2-5): DGGITQSPKYLFRKEGQNVTLSCEQNLNHDAMYWYRQDPGQGLRLIYYSQIVNDFQKGDIAEGYSVSREKKESFPLTVTSAQKNPTAFYLCASTPGRHQETQYFGPGTRLLVL.

This sequence joins TRBV29-1 and TRBJ2-3; D is unclear. V lost 4 bases to trimming and J lost 1 base, with 21 bases between them. Looked up from germline, CDR1 is SQVTM and CDR2 is ANQGSEA. This CDR3 comprises 17 residues. CDR3 in amino acids: CSVGPPNSPSRTDTQYF. The CDR3 nucleotides read TGCAGCGTTGGGCCCCCGAATTCGCCCAGTCGCACAGATACGCAGTATTTT.

This sequence joins TRBV25-1 and TRBJ2-3, with D maybe TRBD1 (6 bases). Trimming stripped 4 bases from V and 0 bases from J, with 11 bases between. The CDR3 runs to 15 residues. In germline, CDR1 is MGHDK, CDR2 SYGVNS. Here the CDR3 DNA reads TGTGCCAGCAGTGCCGGACAGTCGAGCACAGATACGCAGTATTTT. It translates to CASSAGQSSTDTQYF.

The genes are TRBV7-8 and TRBJ2-7, with unresolved D. The V gene lost 6 bases and the J gene lost 4 bases, with 10 bases spanning the gap. Per the germline V gene, CDR1 is SGHVS and CDR2 is FQNEAQ. The CDR3 has 12 amino acids. The CDR3 DNA follows: TGTGCCAGCAGTCGTTATTTTTACGAGCAGTACTTC. The encoded protein is CASSRYFYEQYF.

CDR3 nucleotides: TGTGCCAGCAGTGGCCGGGACAGATCTAACTATGGCTACACCTTC. It translates to CASSGRDRSNYGYTF. V usage is TRBV6-6 and J usage is TRBJ1-2, with 7 bases lining up with TRBD1. After removal of 5 bases from V and 0 bases from J, the junction contained 6 bases not matched to a gene. Germline CDR1 MNHNY, CDR2 SVGAGI (reference sequence). The CDR3 consists of 15 residues.

V usage is TRBV4-2 and J usage is TRBJ2-2; D possibly corresponds to TRBD2 (5 bases). Germline-derived CDR1 and CDR2 are LGHNA and YNFKEQ. V was pared by 0 bases and J by 5 bases, with 10 bases between. The CDR3 has 15 amino acids. The CDR3 nucleotides read TGTGCCAGCAGCCAAGACGGACTCAGGACCGGGGAGCTGTTTTTT. Encoded protein: CASSQDGLRTGELFF.

The rearrangement links TRBV4-2 to TRBJ2-2; 10 positions agree with TRBD1. The CDR3 is 16 residues long. The germline CDR1 and CDR2 sequences are LGHNA and YNFKEQ. V dropped 0 bases and J dropped 8; count of bases not matched to a gene: 6. This CDR3 is CASSQDGDRGNGELFF. DNA for the CDR3: TGTGCCAGCAGCCAAGATGGGGACAGGGGAAATGGGGAGCTGTTTTTT.

As DNA, the CDR3 is TGTGCCAGCAGTCCGACTAGCACTCTCGAGCAGTACTTC. Its protein is CASSPTSTLEQYF. The chain carries TRBV27 and TRBJ2-7; 7 bases map to TRBD2. The CDR3 is 13 amino acids. Germline CDR1 is MNHEY and CDR2 is SMNVEV (reference sequence). V was pared by 5 bases and J by 6 bases, with 7 bases of the junction left unmatched.

This chain uses TRBV7-9 with TRBJ1-2; TRBD1 agrees at 8 bases. Trimming cost V 3 bases and J 6 bases; bases outside gene matches: 6. CDR3 length: 14 residues. In germline, CDR1 is SEHNR, CDR2 FQNEAQ (reference sequence). The CDR3 region is CASSFRAGGDGYTF. The CDR3, as DNA: TGTGCCAGCAGCTTTAGGGCAGGGGGCGATGGCTACACCTTC.

The chain is built from TRBV27 and TRBJ2-7; 7 nucleotides line up with TRBD2. Germline V gene lookup returns CDR1 MNHEY and CDR2 SMNVEV (reference sequence). The CDR3 loop spans 15 amino acids. The junction had 10 bases not matched to a gene; V was cut back by 5 bases and J by 3 bases. The CDR3 DNA follows: TGTGCCAGCAGTCCCGCGGGGGAGGGTTTCTACGAGCAGTACTTC. It codes for CASSPAGEGFYEQYF.

The chain couples TRBV21-1 to TRBJ2-5; TRBD2, the table's D call, lacks a check against the DNA. TRBV21-1 is a pseudogene segment. CDR3 length: 18 amino acids. CDR3 nucleotides: TGTGCCAGCAGCAAAAAAAACCCTAGAGGGAGCGGGGCCCTACAGCAGTACTTC. Amino acid sequence: CASSKKNPRGSGALQQYF.

V usage is TRBV6-5 and J usage is TRBJ2-3, with TRBD1 identical over 7 bases. Germline assignment: CDR1 MNHEY and CDR2 SVGAGI. V was clipped by 6 bases and J by 4 bases; unmatched bases: 10. This CDR3 comprises 15 residues. The chain's CDR3 is CASRADRARSDTQYF. DNA for the CDR3: TGTGCCAGCAGAGCCGACAGGGCCCGTTCAGATACGCAGTATTTT.

This clone occurred a few times. The chain links TRBV9 to TRBJ1-3; D is possibly TRBD1 (5 bases). Trimming cost V 0 bases and J 4 bases, with 14 bases left between them. Germline values: CDR1 SGDLS, CDR2 YYNGEE. The CDR3 runs to 16 residues. CDR3 region: CASSVDSGGTGNTIYF. The CDR3 DNA reads TGTGCCAGCAGCGTAGATTCGGGAGGGACCGGAAACACCATATATTTT.

The chain recombines TRBV6-1 with TRBJ1-2; tentatively, D is TRBD1 (5 bases). This CDR3 region has 14 residues. The V and J ends lost 8 bases and 6 bases respectively, with 19 bases between them. Germline values: CDR1 MNHNS, CDR2 SASEGT. The CDR3 spells CASRGAGGPNGYTF. The DNA of the CDR3 is TGTGCCAGCCGTGGGGCAGGAGGGCCCAATGGCTACACCTTC.

The CDR3 region has the DNA TGCGCCAGCAGCCAAGACCCTAGAGTGAACACTGAAGCTTTCTTT. Its protein product is CASSQDPRVNTEAFF. The V gene is TRBV4-1, the J gene TRBJ1-1, with unresolved D. Germline V gene data show CDR1 as MGHRA and CDR2 as YSYEKL. With 0 bases removed from V and 0 bases from J, the gap between germline ends came to 8 bases. This CDR3 contains 15 residues.